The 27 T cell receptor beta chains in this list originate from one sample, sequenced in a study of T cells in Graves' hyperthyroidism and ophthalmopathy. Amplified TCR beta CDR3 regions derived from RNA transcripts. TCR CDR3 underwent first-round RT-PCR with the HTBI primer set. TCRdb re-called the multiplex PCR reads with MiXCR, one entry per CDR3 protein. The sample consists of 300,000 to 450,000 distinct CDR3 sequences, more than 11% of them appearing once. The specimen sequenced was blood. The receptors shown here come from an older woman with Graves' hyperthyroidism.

The DNA of the CDR3 is TGTGCCTGGAGTACCGGGAGGGTAAACATTCAGTACTTC. This gives the protein CAWSTGRVNIQYF. This chain connects TRBV30 to TRBJ2-4; 8 positions agree with TRBD2. The CDR3 contains 13 residues. Per the germline V gene, CDR1 is GTSNPN and CDR2 is SVGIG (reference sequence). Trimming took 2 bases from V and 6 from J; bases not matched to a gene: 3.

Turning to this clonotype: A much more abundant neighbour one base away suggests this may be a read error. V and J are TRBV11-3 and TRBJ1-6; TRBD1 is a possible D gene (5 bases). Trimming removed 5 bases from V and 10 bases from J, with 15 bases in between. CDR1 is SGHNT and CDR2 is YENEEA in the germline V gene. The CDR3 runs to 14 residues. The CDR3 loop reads CASSLRGMRSPLHF. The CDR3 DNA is TGTGCCAGCAGCCTCCGGGGGATGCGGTCACCCCTCCACTTT.

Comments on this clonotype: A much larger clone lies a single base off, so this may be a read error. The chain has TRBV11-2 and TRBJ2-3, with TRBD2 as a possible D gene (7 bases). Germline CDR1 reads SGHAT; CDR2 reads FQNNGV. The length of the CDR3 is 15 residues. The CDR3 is CASKRGQGRTDMQYF. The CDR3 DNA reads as TGTGCCAGCAAGCGGGGTCAGGGGAGGACAGATATGCAGTATTTT.

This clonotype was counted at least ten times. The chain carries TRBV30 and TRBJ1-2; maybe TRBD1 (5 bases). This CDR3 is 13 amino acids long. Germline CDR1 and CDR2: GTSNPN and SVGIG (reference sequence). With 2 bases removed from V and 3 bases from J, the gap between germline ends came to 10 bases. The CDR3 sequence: CAWSPLGDYGYTF. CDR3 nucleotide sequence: TGTGCCTGGAGTCCTCTAGGGGACTATGGCTACACCTTC.

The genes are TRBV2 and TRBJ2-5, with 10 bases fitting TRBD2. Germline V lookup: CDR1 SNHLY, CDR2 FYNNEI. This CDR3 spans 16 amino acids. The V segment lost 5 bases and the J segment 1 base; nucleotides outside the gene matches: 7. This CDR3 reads CASSISTSGSQETQYF. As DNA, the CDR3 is TGTGCCAGCAGTATCTCGACTAGCGGGTCCCAAGAGACCCAGTACTTC. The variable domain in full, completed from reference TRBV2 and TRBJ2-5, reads EPEVTQTPSHQVTQMGQEVILRCVPISNHLYFYWYRQILGQKVEFLVSFYNNEISEKSEIFDDQFSVERPDGSNFTLKIRSTKLEDSAMYFCASSISTSGSQETQYFGPGTRLLVL.

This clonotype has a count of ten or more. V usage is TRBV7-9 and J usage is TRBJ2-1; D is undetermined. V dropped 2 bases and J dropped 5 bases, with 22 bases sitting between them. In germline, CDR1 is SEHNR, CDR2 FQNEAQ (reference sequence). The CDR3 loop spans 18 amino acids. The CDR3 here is CASSLKRGVWGGHNEQFF. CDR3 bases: TGTGCCAGCAGCTTAAAACGTGGGGTTTGGGGTGGCCACAATGAGCAGTTCTTC.

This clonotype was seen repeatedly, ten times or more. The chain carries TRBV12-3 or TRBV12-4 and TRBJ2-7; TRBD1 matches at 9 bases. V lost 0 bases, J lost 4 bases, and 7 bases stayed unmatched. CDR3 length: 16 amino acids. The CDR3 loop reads CASSLALGTGLYEQYF. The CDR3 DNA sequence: TGTGCCAGCAGTTTAGCGCTCGGGACAGGGCTTTACGAGCAGTACTTC.

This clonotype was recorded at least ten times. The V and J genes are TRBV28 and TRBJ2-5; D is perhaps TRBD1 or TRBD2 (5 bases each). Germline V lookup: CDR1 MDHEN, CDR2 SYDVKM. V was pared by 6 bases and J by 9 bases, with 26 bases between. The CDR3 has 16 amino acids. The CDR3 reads CASSLHVQAQAGAQYF. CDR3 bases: TGTGCCAGCAGCTTACACGTTCAGGCACAGGCCGGGGCCCAGTACTTC.

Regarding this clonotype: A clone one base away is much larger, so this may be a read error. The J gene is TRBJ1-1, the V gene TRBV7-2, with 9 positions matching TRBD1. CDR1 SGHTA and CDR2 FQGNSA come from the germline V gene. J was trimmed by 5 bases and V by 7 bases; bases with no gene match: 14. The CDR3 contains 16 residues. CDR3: CASTNNPTGGGTEAFF. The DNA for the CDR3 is TGTGCCAGCACCAACAACCCAACAGGGGGCGGGACTGAAGCTTTCTTT.

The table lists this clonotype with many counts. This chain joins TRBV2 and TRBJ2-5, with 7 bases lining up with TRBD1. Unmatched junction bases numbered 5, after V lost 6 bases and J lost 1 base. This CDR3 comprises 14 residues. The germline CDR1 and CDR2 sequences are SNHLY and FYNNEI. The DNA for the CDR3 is TGTGCCAGCAGAAGGGGGACAGCCCAAGAGACCCAGTACTTC. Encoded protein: CASRRGTAQETQYF.

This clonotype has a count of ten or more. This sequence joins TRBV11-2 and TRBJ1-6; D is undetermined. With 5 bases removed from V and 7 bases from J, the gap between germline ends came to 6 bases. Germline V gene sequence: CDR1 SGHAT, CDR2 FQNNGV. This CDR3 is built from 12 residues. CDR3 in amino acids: CASSLQNSPLHF. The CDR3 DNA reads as TGTGCCAGCAGCCTCCAGAATTCACCCCTCCACTTT.

The CDR3 sequence is CASSARGSTDTQYF. The DNA of the CDR3 is TGTGCCAGCAGTGCCCGGGGCTCCACAGATACGCAGTATTTT. The chain combines TRBV28 with TRBJ2-3; D possibly matches TRBD1 or TRBD2 (5 bases each). The germline V and J ends were trimmed by 5 bases and 2 bases, with 11 bases remaining between them. The germline V gene encodes CDR1 MDHEN and CDR2 SYDVKM. The CDR3 contains 14 residues.

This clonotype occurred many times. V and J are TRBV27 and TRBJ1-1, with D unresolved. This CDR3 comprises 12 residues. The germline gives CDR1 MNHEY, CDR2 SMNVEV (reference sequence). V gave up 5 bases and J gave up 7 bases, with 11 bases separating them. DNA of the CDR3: TGTGCCAGCAGTGGGTTGGACGGTGAAGCTTTCTTT. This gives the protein CASSGLDGEAFF.

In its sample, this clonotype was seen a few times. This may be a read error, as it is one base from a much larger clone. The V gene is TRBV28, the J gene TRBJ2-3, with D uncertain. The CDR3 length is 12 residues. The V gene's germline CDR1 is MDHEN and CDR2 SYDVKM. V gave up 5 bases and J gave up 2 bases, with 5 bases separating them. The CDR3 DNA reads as TGTGCCAGCAGTGCAACCACAGATACGCAGTATTTT. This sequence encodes CASSATTDTQYF. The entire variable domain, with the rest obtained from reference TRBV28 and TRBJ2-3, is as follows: DVKVTQSSRYLVKRTGEKVFLECVQDMDHENMFWYRQDPGLGLRLIYFSYDVKMKEKGDIPEGYSVSREKKERFSLILESASTNQTSMYLCASSATTDTQYFGPGTRLTVL.

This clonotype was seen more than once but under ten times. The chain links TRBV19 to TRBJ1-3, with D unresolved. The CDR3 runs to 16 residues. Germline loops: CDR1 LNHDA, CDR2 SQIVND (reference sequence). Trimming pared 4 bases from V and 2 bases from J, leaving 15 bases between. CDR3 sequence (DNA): TGTGCCAGTAGTACCCCGGGCCTAAGGACTGGAAACACCATATATTTT. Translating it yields CASSTPGLRTGNTIYF.

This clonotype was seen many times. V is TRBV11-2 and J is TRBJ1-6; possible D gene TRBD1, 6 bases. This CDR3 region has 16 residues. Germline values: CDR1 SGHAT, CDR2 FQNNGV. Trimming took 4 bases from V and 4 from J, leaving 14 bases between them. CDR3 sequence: CASSSTRTEYNSPLHF. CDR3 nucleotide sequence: TGTGCCAGCAGCTCCACTAGGACAGAGTATAATTCACCCCTCCACTTT.

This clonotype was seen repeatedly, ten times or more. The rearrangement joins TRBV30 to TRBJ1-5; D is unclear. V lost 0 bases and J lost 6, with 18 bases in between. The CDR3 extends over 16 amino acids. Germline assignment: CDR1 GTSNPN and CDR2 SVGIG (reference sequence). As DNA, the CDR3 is TGTGCCTGGAGTGTTCCTCTAGGACGGCGCGGTCAGCCCCAGCATTTT. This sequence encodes CAWSVPLGRRGQPQHF. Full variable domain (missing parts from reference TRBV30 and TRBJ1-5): SQTIHQWPATLVQPVGSPLSLECTVEGTSNPNLYWYRQAAGRGLQLLFYSVGIGQISSEVPQNLSASRPQDRQFILSSKKLLLSDSGFYLCAWSVPLGRRGQPQHFGDGTRLSIL.

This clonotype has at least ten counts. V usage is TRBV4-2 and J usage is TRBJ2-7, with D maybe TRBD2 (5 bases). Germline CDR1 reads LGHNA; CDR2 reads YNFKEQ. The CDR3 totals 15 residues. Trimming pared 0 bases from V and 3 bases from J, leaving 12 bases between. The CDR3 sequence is CASSQDGTGNYEQYF. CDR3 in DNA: TGTGCCAGCAGCCAAGATGGAACGGGAAACTACGAGCAGTACTTC.

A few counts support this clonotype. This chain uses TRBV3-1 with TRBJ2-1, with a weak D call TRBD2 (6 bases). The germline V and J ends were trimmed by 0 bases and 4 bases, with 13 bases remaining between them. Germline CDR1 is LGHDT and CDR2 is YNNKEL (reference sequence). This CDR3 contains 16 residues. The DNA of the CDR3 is TGTGCCAGCAGCCAAGATCTTTGGGGGACTTACAATGAGCAGTTCTTC. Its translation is CASSQDLWGTYNEQFF.

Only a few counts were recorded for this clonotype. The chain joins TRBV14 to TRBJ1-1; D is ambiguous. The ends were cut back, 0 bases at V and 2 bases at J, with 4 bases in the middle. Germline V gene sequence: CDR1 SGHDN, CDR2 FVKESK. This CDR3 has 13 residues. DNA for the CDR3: TGTGCCAGCAGCCAAGAGGATAACACTGAAGCTTTCTTT. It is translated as CASSQEDNTEAFF. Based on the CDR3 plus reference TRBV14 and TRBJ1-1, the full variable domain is EAGVTQFPSHSVIEKGQTVTLRCDPISGHDNLYWYRRVMGKEIKFLLHFVKESKQDESGMPNNRFLAERTGGTYSTLKVQPAELEDSGVYFCASSQEDNTEAFFGQGTRLTVV.

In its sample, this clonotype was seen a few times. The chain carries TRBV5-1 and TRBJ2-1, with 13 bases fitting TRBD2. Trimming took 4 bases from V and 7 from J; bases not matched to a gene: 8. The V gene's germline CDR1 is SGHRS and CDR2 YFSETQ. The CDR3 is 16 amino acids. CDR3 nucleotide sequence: TGCGCCAGCAGCCCGTGGACTAGCGGGAGCCATAATGAGCAGTTCTTC. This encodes CASSPWTSGSHNEQFF.

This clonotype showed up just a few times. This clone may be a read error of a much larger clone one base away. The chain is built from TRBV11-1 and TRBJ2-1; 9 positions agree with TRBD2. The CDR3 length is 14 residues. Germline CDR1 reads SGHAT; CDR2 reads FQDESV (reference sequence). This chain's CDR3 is CATRGRAAGNEQSF. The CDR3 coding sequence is TGTGCCACCCGCGGGAGGGCCGCAGGCAATGAGCAGTCCTTC.

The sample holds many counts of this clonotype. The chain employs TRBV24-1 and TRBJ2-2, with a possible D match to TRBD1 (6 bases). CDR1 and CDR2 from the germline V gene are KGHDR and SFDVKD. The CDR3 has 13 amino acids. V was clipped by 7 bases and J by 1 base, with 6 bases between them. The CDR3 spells CATRGQNTGELFF. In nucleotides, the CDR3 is TGTGCCACCAGGGGACAGAACACCGGGGAGCTGTTTTTT.

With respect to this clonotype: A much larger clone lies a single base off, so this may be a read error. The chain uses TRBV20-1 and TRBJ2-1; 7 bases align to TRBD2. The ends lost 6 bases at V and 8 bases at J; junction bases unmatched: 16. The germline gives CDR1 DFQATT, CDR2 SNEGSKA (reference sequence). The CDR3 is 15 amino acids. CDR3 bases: TGCAGTGCAGGAGGGACTAACGGGAGGTTAGATGAGCAGTTCTTC. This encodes CSAGGTNGRLDEQFF.

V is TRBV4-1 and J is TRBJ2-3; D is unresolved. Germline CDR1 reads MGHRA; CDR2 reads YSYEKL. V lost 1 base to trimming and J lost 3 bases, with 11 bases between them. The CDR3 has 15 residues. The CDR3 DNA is TGCGCCAGCAGCCAAGTTGGGGTCAGGACAGATACGCAGTATTTT. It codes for CASSQVGVRTDTQYF.

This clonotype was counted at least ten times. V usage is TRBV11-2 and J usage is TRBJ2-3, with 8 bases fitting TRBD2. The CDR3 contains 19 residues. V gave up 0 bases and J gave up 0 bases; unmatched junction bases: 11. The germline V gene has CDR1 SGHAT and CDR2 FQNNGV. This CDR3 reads CASSLDGNRASGSTDTQYF. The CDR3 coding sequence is TGTGCCAGCAGCTTAGACGGAAATAGGGCTAGCGGGAGCACAGATACGCAGTATTTT. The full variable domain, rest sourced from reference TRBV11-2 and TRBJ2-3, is EAGVAQSPRYKIIEKRQSVAFWCNPISGHATLYWYQQILGQGPKLLIQFQNNGVVDDSQLPKDRFSAERLKGVDSTLKIQPAKLEDSAVYLCASSLDGNRASGSTDTQYFGPGTRLTVL.

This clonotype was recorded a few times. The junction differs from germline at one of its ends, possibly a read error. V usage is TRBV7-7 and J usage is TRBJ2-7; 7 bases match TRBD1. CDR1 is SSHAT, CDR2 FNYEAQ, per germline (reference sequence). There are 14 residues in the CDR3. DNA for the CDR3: TGTGCTAGCAGTTCATCGACAGGGCTCTACGAGCAGTACTTC. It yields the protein CASSSSTGLYEQYF.